A single sample is the source of the 21 T cell receptor beta chains below, sequenced in a study of blood T cell repertoires in COVID-19 (dated by TCRdb to 2019 to 2021). Library method: the immunoSEQ multiplex PCR assay. Here the immuneACCESS table is served through TCRdb, limited to in-frame sequences with V and J called. Missing clones are a known gap in these copies; in checked studies unresolved V genes cover under half, and the rest lacks a known reason. Recorded for this sample are almost 250,000 clones; roughly 82% of them occurred a single time. 5.5% to 6.5% of the sample is taken by the ten largest. Sequencing was carried out using peripheral blood. The origin of the receptors is a woman at least 80 years old with COVID-19, enrolled during active disease.

The chain employs TRBV9 and TRBJ1-3; 7 nucleotides match TRBD1. Trimming took 2 bases from V and 4 from J; bases not matched to a gene: 6. Germline V CDR1 and CDR2: SGDLS, YYNGEE. CDR3 length equals 15 residues. The CDR3 reads CASSVGTASGNTIYF. The CDR3, as DNA: TGTGCCAGCAGCGTTGGGACAGCATCCGGAAACACCATATATTTT. The variable domain in full, completed from reference TRBV9 and TRBJ1-3, reads DSGVTQTPKHLITATGQRVTLRCSPRSGDLSVYWYQQSLDQGLQFLIQYYNGEERAKGNILERFSAQQFPDLHSELNLSSLELGDSALYFCASSVGTASGNTIYFGEGSWLTVV.

The V gene is TRBV7-2, the J gene TRBJ2-7; 10 bases align to TRBD2. Germline V CDR1 and CDR2: SGHTA, FQGNSA. The trim removed 4 bases at V and 3 bases at J, leaving 6 bases unmatched. This CDR3 is built from 15 residues. Written as DNA, the CDR3 is TGTGCCAGCAGCTCGGCCTCTAGCGGGGGCTACGAGCAGTACTTC. It is translated as CASSSASSGGYEQYF.

V is TRBV10-3 and J is TRBJ2-2, with D possibly being TRBD1 (7 bases). The CDR3 covers 14 residues. V was cut by 6 bases and J by 4 bases, with 12 bases left in between. Germline V lookup: CDR1 ENHRY, CDR2 SYGVKD. CDR3 loop: CAISGGQITGELFF. The CDR3 coding sequence is TGTGCCATCAGCGGGGGACAGATCACCGGGGAGCTGTTTTTT.

This chain joins TRBV28 and TRBJ2-5; tentative D call: TRBD1 (5 bases). The V end was cut by 1 base, the J end by 4 bases, with 16 bases between. This CDR3 region has 16 residues. The germline V gene has CDR1 MDHEN and CDR2 SYDVKM. The CDR3 protein is CASSLFGFQGGETQYF. The CDR3 nucleotides read TGTGCCAGCAGTTTATTCGGTTTTCAGGGCGGAGAGACCCAGTACTTC.

The genes are TRBV15 and TRBJ2-1; weak D call: TRBD1 (6 bases). Germline lookup yields CDR1 LNHNV and CDR2 YYDKDF (reference sequence). The CDR3 consists of 14 residues. V dropped 3 bases and J dropped 4 bases, with 10 bases sitting between them. In DNA form, the CDR3 reads TGTGCCACCAGCAGGGGGACATCGTACAATGAGCAGTTCTTC. This sequence encodes CATSRGTSYNEQFF.

This clone was observed a single time. This sequence joins TRBV30 and TRBJ1-1, with TRBD1 matching 7 bases. Looked up from germline, CDR1 is GTSNPN and CDR2 is SVGIG (reference sequence). The CDR3 loop spans 13 amino acids. Trimming took 5 bases from V and 7 from J; bases not matched to a gene: 10. This chain's CDR3 is CAWDTGVGIEAFF. CDR3 in DNA: TGTGCCTGGGATACAGGGGTGGGGATTGAAGCTTTCTTT.

The V call is TRBV19, the J call TRBJ2-6; D gene uncertain. V lost 6 bases to trimming and J lost 0 bases, with 6 bases between them. The CDR3 totals 14 residues. The germline V gene encodes CDR1 LNHDA and CDR2 SQIVND (reference sequence). The CDR3 DNA reads as TGTGCCAGTAGCGACATCTCTGGGGCCAACGTCCTGACTTTC. It encodes CASSDISGANVLTF.

J is TRBJ1-1 and V is TRBV7-2; D is ambiguous. The CDR3 has 13 residues. V lost 3 bases, J lost 9 bases, and 14 bases lay in between. Germline assignment: CDR1 SGHTA and CDR2 FQGNSA. The CDR3 region is CASSLRQLVQAFF. Written as DNA, the CDR3 is TGTGCCAGCAGCTTGAGGCAGCTAGTACAAGCTTTCTTT.

This clone was seen more than once but under ten times. The chain links TRBV6-5 to TRBJ1-5, with D uncertain. Trimming pared 4 bases from V and 1 base from J, leaving 11 bases between. CDR3 size: 15 residues. CDR1 and CDR2 (germline): MNHEY, SVGAGI. DNA for the CDR3: TGTGCCAGCAGTTCCCGTCAGAACAGCAATCAGCCCCAGCATTTT. Amino acids: CASSSRQNSNQPQHF.

Points on this clone: Given a much more abundant clone one base away, this may be a read error. V usage is TRBV28 and J usage is TRBJ1-3, with TRBD1 matching 7 bases. This CDR3 spans 14 amino acids. Germline V gene lookup returns CDR1 MDHEN and CDR2 SYDVKM. With V trimmed by 6 bases and J by 2 bases, 4 bases remained unmatched. The CDR3 sequence is CASSPTGPGNTIYF. The DNA for the CDR3 is TGTGCCAGCAGCCCGACAGGGCCTGGAAACACCATATATTTT.

The rearrangement uses TRBV27 and TRBJ1-4; D call uncertain. The germline gives CDR1 MNHEY, CDR2 SMNVEV (reference sequence). The CDR3 contains 15 residues. The V and J ends lost 5 bases and 5 bases respectively, with 15 bases between them. CDR3 amino acids: CASSQRGSANEKLFF. The CDR3 DNA is TGTGCCAGCAGTCAGCGAGGGTCAGCGAATGAAAAACTGTTTTTT.

V gene TRBV12-3 or TRBV12-4 combines with J gene TRBJ1-1; D is unclear. The germline V and J ends were trimmed by 3 bases and 5 bases, with 10 bases remaining between them. This CDR3 is built from 13 residues. The CDR3, as DNA: TGTGCCAGCAGTTTGGCCCTAGATACTGAAGCTTTCTTT. Protein: CASSLALDTEAFF.

The rearrangement joins TRBV7-9 to TRBJ2-7; D not resolved. The CDR3 contains 14 residues. Deletions cut 7 bases from V and 0 bases from J, with 13 bases between. Germline lookup yields CDR1 SEHNR and CDR2 FQNEAQ (reference sequence). CDR3 DNA sequence: TGTGCCAGCACCATCCCCCCGAGCTCCTACGAGCAGTACTTC. Amino acid sequence: CASTIPPSSYEQYF.

The chain joins TRBV2 to TRBJ2-2, with TRBD2 matching over 14 bases. Looked up from germline, CDR1 is SNHLY and CDR2 is FYNNEI. The J segment lost 6 bases and the V segment lost 4 bases, leaving 1 base of the junction unmatched. The CDR3 spans 15 residues. CDR3 bases: TGTGCCAGCAGTGTGACTAGCGGGGGGGCCGGGGAGCTGTTTTTT. It yields the protein CASSVTSGGAGELFF.

Note on this clone: Its ends do not fully match the called genes, so a read error is possible. The chain uses TRBV7-2 and TRBJ2-3; D gene ambiguous. Germline V gene lookup returns CDR1 SGHTA and CDR2 FQGNSA. The CDR3 runs to 15 residues. The CDR3 DNA sequence: TGTGCCAGCAGCCTAAGCACAAGGAGCAGAGATACGCAGTATTTT. It specifies CASSLSTRSRDTQYF.

The chain couples TRBV7-2 to TRBJ2-5, with 8 bases aligning to TRBD1. V was pared by 7 bases and J by 5 bases, with 3 bases of the junction left unmatched. Germline CDR1 and CDR2: SGHTA and FQGNSA. This CDR3 spans 12 amino acids. CDR3 in amino acids: CASTTGVETQYF. As DNA, the CDR3 is TGTGCCAGCACGACAGGGGTCGAGACCCAGTACTTC.

The chain combines TRBV21-1 with TRBJ1-6. TRBV21-1 has pseudogene status. CDR3 length: 15 residues. The CDR3: CAGPEGGGYNSPLHF. In nucleotides, the CDR3 is TGTGCCGGGCCCGAAGGCGGAGGCTATAATTCACCCCTCCACTTT.

The rearrangement joins TRBV7-2 to TRBJ2-3; D gene ambiguous. V shed 2 bases and J shed 2 bases, with 5 bases lying between them. Germline loops: CDR1 SGHTA, CDR2 FQGNSA. The CDR3 covers 13 residues. This CDR3 is CASSLSHTDTQYF. The CDR3 DNA follows: TGTGCCAGCAGCTTATCCCACACAGATACGCAGTATTTT. The whole variable domain, remainder taken from reference TRBV7-2 and TRBJ2-3, is GAGVSQSPSNKVTEKGKDVELRCDPISGHTALYWYRQSLGQGLEFLIYFQGNSAPDKSGLPSDRFSAERTGGSVSTLTIQRTQQEDSAVYLCASSLSHTDTQYFGPGTRLTVL.

The chain couples TRBV2 to TRBJ2-7, with a possible D match to TRBD1 (5 bases). Germline V gene lookup returns CDR1 SNHLY and CDR2 FYNNEI. The CDR3 runs 13 residues. V lost 6 bases, J lost 6 bases, and 15 bases lay in between. The CDR3 region is CASSATGSGEQYF. Here the CDR3 DNA reads TGTGCCAGCAGCGCAACAGGTTCGGGCGAGCAGTACTTC.

V and J are TRBV18 and TRBJ1-1; D uncertain. Germline CDR1 KGHSH, CDR2 LQKENI. This CDR3 has 15 amino acids. Trimming cost V 3 bases and J 0 bases, with 11 bases left between them. As DNA, the CDR3 is TGTGCCAGCTCACCGGGCCAGCCCGTGAACACTGAAGCTTTCTTT. Residues: CASSPGQPVNTEAFF. Filled out from reference TRBV18 and TRBJ1-1, the complete variable domain reads NAGVMQNPRHLVRRRGQEARLRCSPMKGHSHVYWYRQLPEEGLKFMVYLQKENIIDESGMPKERFSAEFPKEGPSILRIQQVVRGDSAAYFCASSPGQPVNTEAFFGQGTRLTVV.

The chain recombines TRBV16 with TRBJ1-5, with D tentatively TRBD1 (6 bases). The germline V and J ends were trimmed by 2 bases and 6 bases, with 11 bases remaining between them. This CDR3 has 14 residues. In germline, CDR1 is KGHSY, CDR2 FQNENV. In nucleotides, the CDR3 is TGTGCCAGCAGCCAAAGGGGGTGGGGTCAGCCCCAGCATTTT. Translating gives CASSQRGWGQPQHF.